This T cell receptor beta chain was profiled in a study of T-cell reconstitution after alpha-beta-depleted transplantation in children. Study observations and caveats: Approximately two months post-transplant, alpha-beta T cells reportedly originated from several hundred expanded graft clones.

The ends were cut back, 10 bases at V and 4 bases at J, with 16 bases in the middle. There are 14 residues in the CDR3. Turning to this clonotype: The target antigen is unknown.

Unique molecular identifiers were used to barcode this TCRbeta library. MiXCR, applied by TCRdb to the PCR reads, yields one record per CDR3 protein. The data show just under 350,000 distinct CDR3 sequences, around 15% seen once. The chain is built from TRBV12-3 or TRBV12-4 and TRBJ2-2; D is possibly TRBD1 (6 bases). Here the sequenced sample was PBMCs, mostly from graft donor cells, taken 360 days after TCRalphabeta/CD19-depleted stem cell transplant. This TCR derives from a male patient aged 2 to 9 who had a stem cell transplant for acute lymphoblastic leukemia, so the T cells may come from the graft donor. The DNA for the CDR3 is TGTGCCACCGGGACACGTATCGGCACCGGGGAGCTGTTTTTT. It is translated as CATGTRIGTGELFF.